Listed below are T cell receptor beta chains from one sample, sequenced in a study of blood T cell repertoires in COVID-19. Repertoires were generated with immunoSEQ multiplex PCR, while TCRdb's copy carries only in-frame clones and drops some. The sample lists approximately 120,000 clones, approximately 89% occurring once. The material sequenced was peripheral blood. These receptors originate from an elderly woman with COVID-19, enrolled during active disease. CDR3s include the opening cysteine and the closing phenylalanine or tryptophan. The D gene is left open where the match is weak. Size is stated for part of the rows, as once, few or many counts, or as a class when the clone is expanded.

clone size | J gene | D gene | V gene | CDR3 protein | CDR3 DNA
. | TRBJ2-4 | . | TRBV19 | CASSGVEAKNIQYF | TGTGCCAGTTCCGGGGTAGAAGCCAAAAACATTCAGTACTTC
. | TRBJ1-3 | . | TRBV3-1/TRBV3-2 | CASSQGGGAGNTIYF | TGTGCCAGCAGCCAGGGGGGGGGAGCTGGAAACACCATATATTTT
. | TRBJ1-1 | . | TRBV24-1 | CALQVPGGAFF | TGTGCCTTACAGGTTCCAGGCGGAGCTTTCTTT
. | TRBJ1-4 | . | TRBV5-5 | CASSPGIFEKLFF | TGTGCCAGCAGCCCAGGGATATTCGAAAAACTGTTTTTT
. | TRBJ2-5 | . | TRBV2 | CASRAGPSQETQYF | TGTGCCAGCAGGGCAGGGCCATCTCAAGAGACCCAGTACTTC
. | TRBJ1-2 | . | TRBV6-1 | CASSEQGVTYGYTF | TGTGCCAGCAGTGAACAAGGGGTAACTTATGGCTACACCTTC
. | TRBJ2-3 | . | TRBV7-7 | CASSLEPGPTDTQYF | TGTGCTAGCAGCTTAGAGCCAGGCCCCACAGATACGCAGTATTTT
. | TRBJ1-6 | TRBD1 | TRBV2 | CASSGGDSSSYNSPLHF | TGTGCCAGCAGTGGTGGGGACAGTAGCTCCTATAATTCACCCCTCCACTTT
. | TRBJ2-3 | . | TRBV29-1 | CSVGTDTQYF | TGCAGCGTCGGCACAGATACGCAGTATTTT
once | TRBJ2-7 | TRBD2 | TRBV10-3 | CAISESTSGATYEQYF | TGTGCCATCAGTGAGTCTACTAGCGGAGCCACCTACGAGCAGTACTTC
. | TRBJ1-5 | . | TRBV19 | CASSNSGLTGNQPQHF | TGTGCCAGTAGTAATTCAGGGTTGACGGGCAATCAGCCCCAGCATTTT
. | TRBJ2-1 | TRBD2 | TRBV4-3 | CASSQGLAGVGEQFF | TGCGCCAGCAGCCAGGGACTAGCGGGAGTAGGTGAGCAGTTCTTC
. | TRBJ1-2 | . | TRBV4-3 | CASSQDMQANYGYTF | TGCGCCAGCAGCCAAGATATGCAGGCGAACTATGGCTACACCTTC
. | TRBJ2-7 | TRBD1 | TRBV3-1/TRBV3-2 | CASSRDRAYEQYF | TGTGCCAGCAGCCGGGACAGGGCCTACGAGCAGTACTTC
. | TRBJ2-3 | . | TRBV7-2 | CASSLLGTGTRSLTDTQYF | TGTGCCAGCAGCCTACTGGGGACCGGGACAAGATCCCTCACAGATACGCAGTATTTT
. | TRBJ1-1 | . | TRBV5-5 | CASSSAQGVRNTEAFF | TGTGCCAGCAGCTCGGCACAGGGCGTGCGGAACACTGAAGCTTTCTTT
. | TRBJ1-1 | . | TRBV5-1 | CASSTLPGNTEAFF | TGCGCCAGCAGCACCCTTCCGGGTAACACTGAAGCTTTCTTT
. | TRBJ2-5 | . | TRBV5-1 | CASSLAGRETQYF | TGCGCCAGCAGCTTGGCAGGGCGGGAGACCCAGTACTTC
. | TRBJ2-7 | . | TRBV28 | CASSFGGNSYEQYF | TGTGCCAGCAGTTTCGGCGGGAACTCCTACGAGCAGTACTTC
. | TRBJ2-2 | . | TRBV9 | CASSVAYTGAQNTGELFF | TGTGCCAGCAGCGTAGCTTACACGGGAGCACAGAACACCGGGGAGCTGTTTTTT
. | TRBJ2-1 | TRBD2 | TRBV27 | CASSLVLAGVFGEQFF | TGTGCCAGCAGTTTAGTACTAGCGGGAGTATTTGGTGAGCAGTTCTTC
. | TRBJ1-3 | . | TRBV6-1 | CASSERGSGNTIYF | TGTGCCAGCAGTGAAAGAGGGTCGGGAAACACCATATATTTT
. | TRBJ2-3 | . | TRBV7-2 | CASSLDRVEVTQYF | TGTGCCAGCAGCTTAGATCGGGTAGAAGTTACGCAGTATTTT
once | TRBJ2-2 | . | TRBV12-3/TRBV12-4 | CASSPAGPGELFF | TGTGCCAGCAGTCCGGCGGGTCCCGGGGAGCTGTTTTTT
. | TRBJ1-2 | . | TRBV19 | CASSRGESYGYTF | TGTGCCAGTAGTAGGGGGGAGAGCTATGGCTACACCTTC
few | TRBJ1-2 | TRBD1 | TRBV5-6 | CASRPTGRGFYGYTF | TGTGCCAGCAGGCCGACGGGCAGGGGGTTCTATGGCTACACCTTC
. | TRBJ2-7 | TRBD1 | TRBV3-1/TRBV3-2 | CASSQTGGQGAKQYF | TGTGCCAGCAGCCAAACAGGGGGACAGGGGGCGAAGCAGTACTTC
. | TRBJ1-1 | . | TRBV10-3 | CAISERTENTEAFF | TGTGCCATCAGTGAGAGGACAGAGAACACTGAAGCTTTCTTT
. | TRBJ2-1 | . | TRBV12-3/TRBV12-4 | CASSLAGSHEQFF | TGTGCCAGCAGTTTGGCGGGGTCCCATGAGCAGTTCTTC
few | TRBJ1-3 | . | TRBV28 | CASSLSRGISGNTIYF | TGTGCCAGCAGTTTATCTCGGGGGATCTCTGGAAACACCATATATTTT
. | TRBJ1-4 | TRBD1 | TRBV19 | CASCDRGRDEKLFF | TGTGCCAGCTGCGACAGGGGGCGCGATGAAAAACTGTTTTTT
. | TRBJ2-5 | TRBD1 | TRBV7-2 | CASSWIGTGVQTETQYF | TGTGCCAGCAGCTGGATCGGGACAGGGGTCCAGACGGAGACCCAGTACTTC
. | TRBJ2-7 | TRBD2 | TRBV7-2 | CASSLQAGRASYEQYF | TGTGCCAGCAGCCTGCAAGCGGGAAGGGCCTCCTACGAGCAGTACTTC
. | TRBJ1-1 | . | TRBV12-3/TRBV12-4 | CASNRGSEAFF | TGTGCCAGCAATAGGGGGTCTGAAGCTTTCTTT
. | TRBJ1-5 | . | TRBV18 | CASSLETGGNQPQHF | TGTGCCAGCTCACTTGAGACAGGAGGCAATCAGCCCCAGCATTTT
. | TRBJ2-5 | . | TRBV9 | CASSVDLLQETQYF | TGTGCCAGCAGCGTTGATTTACTACAAGAGACCCAGTACTTC
. | TRBJ2-2 | TRBD1 | TRBV7-6 | CASSPNPYRGPGELFF | TGTGCCAGCAGCCCAAATCCATACAGGGGACCCGGGGAGCTGTTTTTT
. | TRBJ2-3 | TRBD2 | TRBV10-3 | CAISESGLAGGRTDTQYF | TGTGCCATCAGTGAGTCAGGACTAGCGGGGGGGCGCACAGATACGCAGTATTTT
. | TRBJ1-5 | . | TRBV28 | CASVRQKALYSNQPQHF | TGTGCCAGCGTTCGACAGAAAGCCCTTTATAGCAATCAGCCCCAGCATTTT
. | TRBJ2-1 | TRBD2 | TRBV5-4 | CASSLALAGVDEQFF | TGTGCCAGCAGCTTGGCGCTAGCGGGAGTCGATGAGCAGTTCTTC
. | TRBJ1-6 | . | TRBV23-1 | CASSRGVVIYNSPLHF | TGCGCCAGCAGTCGGGGGGTAGTAATCTATAATTCACCCCTCCACTTT
. | TRBJ1-2 | . | TRBV20-1 | CSASWAGRGYGYTF | TGCAGTGCTAGTTGGGCAGGGCGGGGGTATGGCTACACCTTC
. | TRBJ1-1 | TRBD1 | TRBV28 | CASSHSGTGGGEAFF | TGTGCCAGCAGCCACTCCGGGACAGGAGGAGGTGAAGCTTTCTTT
. | TRBJ1-1 | . | TRBV11-1 | CASSKDRGGTEAFF | TGTGCCAGCAGCAAGGACAGAGGAGGCACTGAAGCTTTCTTT
. | TRBJ1-4 | . | TRBV9 | CASAGAGKEKLFF | TGTGCCAGCGCGGGGGCAGGGAAGGAAAAACTGTTTTTT
. | TRBJ2-1 | TRBD2 | TRBV5-1 | CASSLKLATYNEQFF | TGCGCCAGCAGCTTGAAACTAGCGACCTACAATGAGCAGTTCTTC
once | TRBJ1-1 | . | TRBV7-2 | CASSLLGRAEAFF | TGTGCCAGCAGCTTACTAGGGAGGGCTGAAGCTTTCTTT
. | TRBJ2-6 | . | TRBV4-2 | CASSRRLDSPRGANVLTF | TGTGCCAGCAGCCGTAGGTTGGACAGTCCCCGGGGGGCCAACGTCCTGACTTTC
. | TRBJ2-2 | . | TRBV6-5 | CASSGEGVPGELFF | TGTGCCAGCAGCGGAGAGGGAGTACCCGGGGAGCTGTTTTTT
. | TRBJ2-3 | TRBD2 | TRBV7-2 | CASSLWGTSGRSSTDTQYF | TGTGCCAGCAGCTTATGGGGGACTAGCGGGAGGAGTAGCACAGATACGCAGTATTTT
. | TRBJ2-3 | . | TRBV7-8 | CASSLVGADDTQYF | TGTGCCAGCAGCTTAGTGGGAGCGGACGATACGCAGTATTTT
. | TRBJ2-1 | TRBD2 | TRBV14 | CASSQWAQGREGAKFYNEQFF | TGTGCCAGCAGCCAATGGGCGCAAGGACGGGAGGGCGCTAAGTTCTACAATGAGCAGTTCTTC